A single sample gave rise to the 11 T cell receptor beta chains below, sequenced in a study of shared clonotypes between healthy human individuals. The assay was immunoSEQ multiplex PCR, and TCRdb's table has in-frame clones only and misses some. The profile shows fewer than 1.8 million clones, around 98.5% of them singletons. Sequencing was carried out using naive CD4+ T cells sorted from blood. Noted subset: CD45RA+ positively selected. Receptors originate from a man aged 30 to 45 in good health.

In its sample, this clone was seen once. V is TRBV7-6 and J is TRBJ2-3; 13 bases fit TRBD2. Germline CDR1 SGHVS, CDR2 FNYEAQ. The CDR3 consists of 16 residues. With V trimmed by 5 bases and J by 5 bases, 7 bases remained unmatched. CDR3 sequence: CASSRGGLAGVDTQYF. In DNA form, the CDR3 reads TGTGCCAGCAGCCGGGGCGGACTAGCGGGAGTAGATACGCAGTATTTT.

The rearrangement links TRBV28 to TRBJ2-1; D is possibly TRBD2 (6 bases). This CDR3 has 15 amino acids. Trimming removed 6 bases at V and 0 bases at J, with 12 bases between. Germline-derived CDR1 and CDR2 are MDHEN and SYDVKM. The CDR3 sequence is CASSLVGGSYNEQFF. In DNA form, the CDR3 reads TGTGCCAGCAGCTTAGTGGGGGGCTCCTACAATGAGCAGTTCTTC.

The chain has TRBV7-2 and TRBJ1-5; 8 bases align to TRBD1. The germline V gene encodes CDR1 SGHTA and CDR2 FQGNSA. With V trimmed by 0 bases and J by 6 bases, 4 bases remained unmatched. The CDR3 length is 15 residues. The chain's CDR3 is CASSLATGVSQPQHF. The CDR3 DNA sequence: TGTGCCAGCAGCTTAGCGACAGGGGTAAGTCAGCCCCAGCATTTT.

The chain has TRBV19 and TRBJ1-2; TRBD1 aligns across 9 bases. Germline loops: CDR1 LNHDA, CDR2 SQIVND (reference sequence). The CDR3 runs to 15 residues. Losses at the gene ends were 5 bases for V and 4 bases for J; bases not matched to a gene: 8. The CDR3, as DNA: TGTGCCAGTAGTCGACGGACAGGGGATGGCTATGGCTACACCTTC. It codes for CASSRRTGDGYGYTF. Based on the CDR3 plus reference TRBV19 and TRBJ1-2, the full variable domain is DGGITQSPKYLFRKEGQNVTLSCEQNLNHDAMYWYRQDPGQGLRLIYYSQIVNDFQKGDIAEGYSVSREKKESFPLTVTSAQKNPTAFYLCASSRRTGDGYGYTFGSGTRLTVV.

The J gene is TRBJ2-4, the V gene TRBV5-1; D is unclear. V gave up 0 bases and J gave up 8 bases, with 15 bases separating them. Germline CDR1 is SGHRS and CDR2 is YFSETQ. The CDR3 consists of 15 residues. The CDR3 is CASSLERAGEDIQYF. Written as DNA, the CDR3 is TGCGCCAGCAGCTTGGAAAGGGCCGGCGAGGACATTCAGTACTTC. Together with reference TRBV5-1 and TRBJ2-4, the CDR3 gives the full variable domain: KAGVTQTPRYLIKTRGQQVTLSCSPISGHRSVSWYQQTPGQGLQFLFEYFSETQRNKGNFPGRFSGRQFSNSRSEMNVSTLELGDSALYLCASSLERAGEDIQYFGAGTRLSVL.

The V gene is TRBV11-2, the J gene TRBJ2-7; tentative D call: TRBD2 (6 bases). CDR3 length: 15 residues. From germline, CDR1 is SGHAT and CDR2 FQNNGV. V was pared by 0 bases and J by 7 bases, with 16 bases between. CDR3 loop: CASSLDLGLGWEQYF. CDR3 nucleotides: TGTGCCAGCAGCTTAGATTTGGGACTCGGCTGGGAGCAGTACTTC.

This clone was recorded once. The chain couples TRBV5-1 to TRBJ2-7; TRBD1 aligns across 9 bases. Per the germline V gene, CDR1 is SGHRS and CDR2 is YFSETQ. The V segment lost 4 bases and the J segment 0 bases; nucleotides outside the gene matches: 14. The CDR3 runs to 18 residues. CDR3 sequence (DNA): TGCGCCAGCAGCCGGGGACAGGGTAGTCGGAGTAGCTCCTACGAGCAGTACTTC. It yields the protein CASSRGQGSRSSSYEQYF.

The chain uses TRBV5-4 and TRBJ2-7, with a weak D call TRBD1 (6 bases). The CDR3 sequence is 13 residues long. V lost 1 base and J lost 4, with 9 bases in between. The germline gives CDR1 SGHNT, CDR2 YYREEE (reference sequence). The CDR3 DNA sequence: TGTGCCAGCAGCTTGTGGGGGCAATACGAGCAGTACTTC. Protein product: CASSLWGQYEQYF.

The chain uses TRBV9 and TRBJ1-3; a weak D match, TRBD1 (5 bases). Per the germline V gene, CDR1 is SGDLS and CDR2 is YYNGEE. The CDR3 is 13 residues long. Between the trimmed V and J ends, which lost 3 bases and 4 bases, there was a span of 8 bases. The CDR3 spells CASSEGLGNTIYF. For the CDR3, the DNA is TGTGCCAGCAGCGAGGGACTCGGAAACACCATATATTTT.

The chain recombines TRBV7-9 with TRBJ2-7, with D perhaps matching TRBD1 (5 bases). CDR1 SEHNR and CDR2 FQNEAQ come from the germline V gene (reference sequence). The V end lost 5 bases, the J end lost 6 bases, and 11 bases lay between the germline ends. The CDR3 length is 12 residues. The CDR3 DNA reads TGTGCCAGCAGCCCGCAGGGCCGCGAGCAGTACTTC. Its translation is CASSPQGREQYF. The whole variable domain, filled in from reference TRBV7-9 and TRBJ2-7, reads DTGVSQNPRHKITKRGQNVTFRCDPISEHNRLYWYRQTLGQGPEFLTYFQNEAQLEKSRLLSDRFSAERPKGSFSTLEIQRTEQGDSAMYLCASSPQGREQYFGPGTRLTVT.

The gene calls are TRBV6-1 and TRBJ1-1; D possibly corresponds to TRBD1 (6 bases). The CDR3 has 15 residues. Germline V gene lookup returns CDR1 MNHNS and CDR2 SASEGT. V was cut by 4 bases and J by 3 bases, with 15 bases left in between. CDR3 sequence (DNA): TGTGCCAGCAGTGTAAACAGGGAGAGGCACACTGAAGCTTTCTTT. Translation: CASSVNRERHTEAFF.